This passage covers 19 T cell receptor beta chains from one sample sequenced in a study of blood T cell repertoires in COVID-19. The repertoire was sequenced with immunoSEQ multiplex PCR; TCRdb's copy has only in-frame clones and lacks some. This table holds approximately 150,000 clones, 70% to 90% found once. Source material: peripheral blood. The source of these receptors is a man in his forties with acute or convalescent COVID-19.

The chain uses TRBV4-3 and TRBJ2-7, with D perhaps matching TRBD1 (5 bases). The CDR3 runs to 14 residues. V lost 0 bases and J lost 4, with 10 bases in between. Germline lookup yields CDR1 LGHNA and CDR2 YSLEER. Written as DNA, the CDR3 is TGCGCCAGCAGCCAAGATGGACACGGGTACGAGCAGTACTTC. It translates to CASSQDGHGYEQYF.

This chain connects TRBV5-5 to TRBJ1-1; TRBD1 agrees at 10 bases. CDR1 and CDR2 from the germline V gene are SGHKS and YYEKEE (reference sequence). V lost 4 bases, J lost 0 bases, and 6 bases stayed unmatched. This CDR3 has 16 residues. CDR3 in amino acids: CASSRGQGTMNTEAFF. DNA of the CDR3: TGTGCCAGCAGCAGGGGACAGGGGACAATGAACACTGAAGCTTTCTTT. The full variable domain, with the rest looked up from reference TRBV5-5 and TRBJ1-1, is DAGVTQSPTHLIKTRGQQVTLRCSPISGHKSVSWYQQVLGQGPQFIFQYYEKEERGRGNFPDRFSARQFPNYSSELNVNALLLGDSALYLCASSRGQGTMNTEAFFGQGTRLTVV.

The chain carries TRBV12-5 and TRBJ1-2; D is unresolved. Trimming cost V 1 base and J 5 bases, with 14 bases left between them. The CDR3 totals 15 residues. From germline, CDR1 is LGHNT and CDR2 FRNRAP. The CDR3 reads CASGLETYSYYGYTF. DNA of the CDR3: TGTGCTAGTGGTTTGGAAACTTACAGCTATTATGGCTACACCTTC.

This chain links TRBV6-5 with TRBJ2-1, with 7 bases lining up with TRBD2. The V and J ends lost 2 bases and 3 bases, in that order; junction bases with no gene match: 4. The CDR3 extends over 15 amino acids. Germline V gene lookup returns CDR1 MNHEY and CDR2 SVGAGI. The CDR3, as DNA: TGTGCCAGCAGTTACGAGTCGGGGGGCTACAATGAGCAGTTCTTC. Encoded protein: CASSYESGGYNEQFF.

The chain carries TRBV13 and TRBJ1-1; D is unclear. Trimming cost V 1 base and J 6 bases, with 12 bases left between them. CDR1 is PRHDT, CDR2 FYEKMQ, per germline (reference sequence). There are 14 residues in the CDR3. The CDR3 reads CASSLEYKVAEAFF. The CDR3 DNA reads TGTGCCAGCAGCTTAGAGTATAAAGTAGCTGAAGCTTTCTTT. The full variable domain, its missing parts supplied by reference TRBV13 and TRBJ1-1, is AAGVIQSPRHLIKEKRETATLKCYPIPRHDTVYWYQQGPGQDPQFLISFYEKMQSDKGSIPDRFSAQQFSDYHSELNMSSLELGDSALYFCASSLEYKVAEAFFGQGTRLTVV.

J is TRBJ2-7 and V is TRBV6-6; tentative D call: TRBD2 (5 bases). Germline V CDR1 and CDR2: MNHNY, SVGAGI (reference sequence). V dropped 10 bases and J dropped 1 base, with 11 bases sitting between them. The CDR3 is 12 amino acids. This CDR3 is CATSGGSYEQYF. CDR3 bases: TGTGCCACGTCGGGCGGGTCCTACGAGCAGTACTTC.

The genes are TRBV4-1 and TRBJ2-1; D is possibly TRBD2 (7 bases). V was cut by 0 bases and J by 6 bases, with 15 bases left in between. Germline assignment: CDR1 MGHRA and CDR2 YSYEKL. The CDR3 length is 16 residues. In DNA form, the CDR3 reads TGCGCCAGCAGCCAAGATGGCGGGGGCAAGGGCAATGAGCAGTTCTTC. Translating gives CASSQDGGGKGNEQFF.

The V gene is TRBV6-5, the J gene TRBJ2-7, with a weak D call TRBD2 (6 bases). Deletions cut 8 bases from V and 1 base from J, with 9 bases between. The V gene's germline CDR1 is MNHEY and CDR2 SVGAGI. The CDR3 length is 12 residues. The CDR3 DNA is TGTGCCAGCCTCGGGGGATCCTACGAGCAGTACTTC. It specifies CASLGGSYEQYF.

The rearrangement uses TRBV27 and TRBJ2-1; possible D gene TRBD2, 5 bases. Germline values: CDR1 MNHEY, CDR2 SMNVEV (reference sequence). The CDR3 spans 14 residues. Trimming cost V 0 bases and J 6 bases, with 9 bases left between them. For the CDR3, the DNA is TGTGCCAGCAGTTTATCCGGAGGTTCCAATGAGCAGTTCTTC. It encodes CASSLSGGSNEQFF.

The chain joins TRBV7-3 to TRBJ2-3, with a tentative D call TRBD2 (5 bases). This CDR3 has 15 amino acids. Deletions cut 5 bases from V and 2 bases from J, with 14 bases between. The germline gives CDR1 SGHTA, CDR2 FQGTGA. CDR3 in amino acids: CASSLTGLYTDTQYF. The CDR3 bases are TGTGCCAGCAGCCTTACCGGACTTTACACAGATACGCAGTATTTT. The variable domain in full, completed from reference TRBV7-3 and TRBJ2-3, reads GAGVSQTPSNKVTEKGKYVELRCDPISGHTALYWYRQSLGQGPEFLIYFQGTGAADDSGLPNDRFFAVRPEGSVSTLKIQRTERGDSAVYLCASSLTGLYTDTQYFGPGTRLTVL.

This chain joins TRBV5-1 and TRBJ2-7; 13 nucleotides align to TRBD2. Germline V lookup: CDR1 SGHRS, CDR2 YFSETQ. The CDR3 sequence is 17 residues long. The V gene end was trimmed by 4 bases and the J gene end by 3 bases; junction bases not matched to a gene: 10. CDR3 coding DNA: TGCGCCAGCAGCCCGGGACTAGCGGGGCCCAAAAACTACGAGCAGTACTTC. Amino acids: CASSPGLAGPKNYEQYF.

The chain recombines TRBV9 with TRBJ2-1; D gene ambiguous. V lost 4 bases to trimming and J lost 10 bases, with 18 bases between them. In germline, CDR1 is SGDLS, CDR2 YYNGEE. This CDR3 comprises 14 residues. The CDR3 loop is CASSPLIAQAEQFF. The DNA for the CDR3 is TGTGCCAGCAGCCCCCTTATCGCCCAGGCGGAGCAGTTCTTC.

The J gene is TRBJ2-1, the V gene TRBV11-2; 8 bases line up with TRBD1. CDR1 is SGHAT, CDR2 FQNNGV, per germline. The junction had 1 base not matched to a gene; V was cut back by 0 bases and J by 6 bases. The CDR3 runs to 14 residues. The CDR3 spells CASSLEGQGNEQFF. CDR3 in DNA: TGTGCCAGCAGCTTAGAAGGACAGGGCAATGAGCAGTTCTTC.

The chain carries TRBV3-1 (or the pseudogene TRBV3-2) and TRBJ2-6; no reliable D call. Germline V CDR1 and CDR2: LGHDT, YNNKEL (reference sequence). This CDR3 region has 13 residues. Trimming cost V 7 bases and J 0 bases, with 4 bases left between them. The CDR3 bases are TGTGCCAGCACCTTCTCTGGGGCCAACGTCCTGACTTTC. Translated, it gives CASTFSGANVLTF.

J is TRBJ1-4 and V is TRBV7-8; 9 nucleotides match TRBD1. Germline lookup yields CDR1 SGHVS and CDR2 FQNEAQ. The J segment lost 8 bases and the V segment lost 5 bases, leaving 15 bases of the junction unmatched. This CDR3 has 17 amino acids. As DNA, the CDR3 is TGTGCCAGCAGCCCTACGGGACAGGGCCTGTTAGGGGAAAAACTGTTTTTT. Translated, it gives CASSPTGQGLLGEKLFF.

This chain uses TRBV18 with TRBJ2-1, with 9 positions matching TRBD1. The CDR3 contains 15 residues. V was pared by 3 bases and J by 6 bases, with 6 bases of the junction left unmatched. The germline V gene has CDR1 KGHSH and CDR2 LQKENI. CDR3 coding DNA: TGTGCCAGCTCACCCTTCGGGACAGGGTTCAATGAGCAGTTCTTC. This codes for CASSPFGTGFNEQFF.

The chain is built from TRBV5-5 and TRBJ1-3; possible D gene TRBD1, 5 bases. Trimming stripped 3 bases from V and 0 bases from J, with 7 bases between. The CDR3 length is 14 residues. Germline CDR1 reads SGHKS; CDR2 reads YYEKEE (reference sequence). The CDR3 DNA reads as TGTGCCAGCAGCTCGGGACTCTCTGGAAACACCATATATTTT. Protein product: CASSSGLSGNTIYF.

V and J are TRBV5-4 and TRBJ1-6, with 9 nucleotides matching TRBD1. The length of the CDR3 is 15 residues. Trimming removed 1 base from V and 8 bases from J; junction bases left unmatched: 4. Germline CDR1 SGHNT, CDR2 YYREEE (reference sequence). CDR3 in DNA: TGTGCCAGCAGCTTGCCGGGACAGGGAGATTCACCCCTCCACTTT. Residues: CASSLPGQGDSPLHF.

This chain links TRBV2 with TRBJ2-1, with 13 bases lining up with TRBD2. V trimming: 6 bases; J trimming: 10 bases; junction bases outside the gene matches: 9. CDR1 is SNHLY, CDR2 FYNNEI, per germline. The CDR3 covers 15 residues. The CDR3 coding sequence is TGTGCCAGCAGCGAGACTAGCGGGGGGCGTGGAGAGCAGTTCTTC. Translation gives CASSETSGGRGEQFF.